These 15 T cell receptor beta chains were all obtained from the same sample, sequenced in a study of T cell responses to AZD1222 COVID-19 vaccine. Sequencing was performed with immunoSEQ multiplex PCR; in TCRdb, only in-frame clones are kept and a portion is missing. The repertoire holds 100,000 or so clones, with around 90% as singletons. Sequencing was performed on peripheral blood, taken on day 0 of AZD1222 vaccination. These receptor sequences come from an adult in good health.

This rearrangement joins TRBV9 to TRBJ2-2, with a possible D match to TRBD2 (7 bases). The germline V and J ends were trimmed by 0 bases and 2 bases, with 17 bases remaining between them. This CDR3 is 18 amino acids long. Germline V gene data show CDR1 as SGDLS and CDR2 as YYNGEE. The CDR3 is CASSVAPGGRSNTGELFF. The CDR3 DNA follows: TGTGCCAGCAGCGTAGCTCCGGGGGGCCGATCTAACACCGGGGAGCTGTTTTTT.

V usage is TRBV4-2 and J usage is TRBJ2-3, with D perhaps matching TRBD2 (6 bases). Between the trimmed V and J ends, which lost 0 bases and 0 bases, there was a span of 19 bases. The CDR3 length is 19 residues. The germline gives CDR1 LGHNA, CDR2 YNFKEQ. This CDR3 reads CASSQDRSGRSSSTDTQYF. In DNA, the CDR3 is TGTGCCAGCAGCCAAGATCGGAGCGGGCGGAGCTCTAGCACAGATACGCAGTATTTT.

The chain uses TRBV7-2 and TRBJ1-4; 9 positions agree with TRBD1. CDR1 is SGHTA and CDR2 is FQGNSA in the germline V gene. The junction had 5 bases not matched to a gene; V was cut back by 5 bases and J by 7 bases. This CDR3 has 14 residues. CDR3: CASSQGQGGEKLFF. The DNA for the CDR3 is TGTGCCAGCAGCCAGGGACAGGGCGGTGAAAAACTGTTTTTT.

Worth noting for this clone: Germline is not matched at one junction end, which may reflect a read error. This chain joins TRBV30 and TRBJ1-6; tentative D call: TRBD1 (5 bases). Germline V gives CDR1 GTSNPN, CDR2 SVGIG (reference sequence). The CDR3 is 12 amino acids. CDR3: CAWSPLGRQIRF. The CDR3, as DNA: TGTGCCTGGAGTCCACTCGGCAGACAGATACGCTTT.

The chain recombines TRBV19 with TRBJ1-1, with 9 bases aligning to TRBD1. V was pared by 3 bases and J by 9 bases, with 8 bases of the junction left unmatched. The CDR3 spans 14 residues. Germline CDR1 reads LNHDA; CDR2 reads SQIVND (reference sequence). CDR3 sequence (DNA): TGTGCCAGTAGTATGGGACAGGGTGCTTGGAAAGCTTTCTTT. It translates to CASSMGQGAWKAFF.

The rearrangement links TRBV10-3 to TRBJ1-5; D unresolved. The CDR3 spans 13 residues. The V gene's germline CDR1 is ENHRY and CDR2 SYGVKD. V was shortened by 10 bases and J by 4 bases, with 14 bases between the two germline ends. In DNA form, the CDR3 reads TGTGCCACGCAAGACCCCGGTAATCAGCCCCAGCATTTT. Translated, it gives CATQDPGNQPQHF.

This clone was counted a single time. V is TRBV2 and J is TRBJ2-3; TRBD2 matches at 7 bases. The CDR3 contains 13 residues. The trim removed 8 bases at V and 2 bases at J, leaving 4 bases unmatched. CDR1 and CDR2 from the germline V gene are SNHLY and FYNNEI. The CDR3 here is CASRDYLTDTQYF. The CDR3 coding sequence is TGTGCCAGCCGGGACTACCTCACAGATACGCAGTATTTT.

The V gene is TRBV28, the J gene TRBJ2-1; TRBD1 is a possible D gene (6 bases). Germline CDR1 MDHEN, CDR2 SYDVKM. V was shortened by 2 bases and J by 8 bases, with 13 bases between the two germline ends. This CDR3 spans 14 amino acids. The CDR3 region is CASSLTPQGYEQFF. Here the CDR3 DNA reads TGTGCCAGCAGTTTAACACCCCAGGGGTATGAGCAGTTCTTC.

This clone was seen just once. The CDR3 DNA follows: TGTGCCAGCAGCCAAGAGGGGGGTGATGGAAACACCATATATTTT. It codes for CASSQEGGDGNTIYF. V and J are TRBV4-2 and TRBJ1-3; D is possibly TRBD1 (5 bases). The CDR3 totals 15 residues. The germline V and J ends were trimmed by 0 bases and 3 bases, with 9 bases remaining between them. Germline CDR1 is LGHNA and CDR2 is YNFKEQ.

This chain's CDR3 is CASSFGRETTYEQYF. CDR3 in DNA: TGTGCCAGCAGCTTTGGGCGGGAGACCACCTACGAGCAGTACTTC. The V gene is TRBV5-4, the J gene TRBJ2-7, with 7 bases that match TRBD2. Trimming took 2 bases from V and 2 from J; bases not matched to a gene: 7. Germline V gene data show CDR1 as SGHNT and CDR2 as YYREEE (reference sequence). The CDR3 has 15 residues. Full variable domain (remainder filled in from reference TRBV5-4 and TRBJ2-7): ETGVTQSPTHLIKTRGQQVTLRCSSQSGHNTVSWYQQALGQGPQFIFQYYREEENGRGNFPPRFSGLQFPNYSSELNVNALELDDSALYLCASSFGRETTYEQYFGPGTRLTVT.

The genes are TRBV10-3 and TRBJ2-7, with 7 bases identical to TRBD2. V gave up 6 bases and J gave up 1 base; unmatched junction bases: 15. The CDR3 runs 17 residues. CDR1 and CDR2 from the germline V gene are ENHRY and SYGVKD. This CDR3 reads CAISDPPGRGSSYEQYF. CDR3 coding DNA: TGTGCCATCAGCGACCCGCCCGGGCGGGGGTCATCCTACGAGCAGTACTTC.

The rearrangement links TRBV7-9 to TRBJ2-1; TRBD2 matches at 10 bases. Per the germline V gene, CDR1 is SEHNR and CDR2 is FQNEAQ (reference sequence). This CDR3 is 16 amino acids long. The junction had 7 bases not matched to a gene; V was cut back by 5 bases and J by 3 bases. The CDR3 DNA is TGTGCCAGCAGCACCATTACTAGCGGGAACTACAATGAGCAGTTCTTC. Encoded protein: CASSTITSGNYNEQFF.

With respect to this clone: A read error may produce the germline difference seen at one junction end. CDR3 residues: CASSVGQFNQPQHF. Here the CDR3 DNA reads TGTGCCAGCAGCGTAGGACAGTTCAATCAGCCCCAGCATTTT. The gene calls are TRBV13 and TRBJ1-5, with TRBD1 as a possible D gene (6 bases). Germline V gene data show CDR1 as PRHDT and CDR2 as FYEKMQ (reference sequence). This CDR3 has 14 residues. Filled out from reference TRBV13 and TRBJ1-5, the complete variable domain reads AAGVIQSPRHLIKEKRETATLKCYPIPRHDTVYWYQQGPGQDPQFLISFYEKMQSDKGSIPDRFSAQQFSDYHSELNMSSLELGDSALYFCASSVGQFNQPQHFGDGTRLSIL.

DNA of the CDR3: TGTGCCAGCAGCTTAAGAAGGGCTAGCGGGAGAGGTAGTGAGCAGTTCTTC. Translating it yields CASSLRRASGRGSEQFF. V usage is TRBV7-9 and J usage is TRBJ2-1, with 10 bases matching TRBD2. The CDR3 is made up of 17 amino acids. Trimming cost V 2 bases and J 9 bases; bases outside gene matches: 13. The germline CDR1 and CDR2 sequences are SEHNR and FQNEAQ (reference sequence). Drawing the rest from reference TRBV7-9 and TRBJ2-1, the complete variable domain is DTGVSQNPRHKITKRGQNVTFRCDPISEHNRLYWYRQTLGQGPEFLTYFQNEAQLEKSRLLSDRFSAERPKGSFSTLEIQRTEQGDSAMYLCASSLRRASGRGSEQFFGPGTRLTVL.

The chain joins TRBV7-2 to TRBJ1-1; D might be TRBD1 (6 bases). V lost 8 bases, J lost 1 base, and 11 bases lay in between. CDR1 is SGHTA, CDR2 FQGNSA, per germline. This CDR3 comprises 13 residues. CDR3 in amino acids: CASLGQRNTEAFF. The CDR3 region has the DNA TGTGCCAGCTTGGGACAACGGAACACTGAAGCTTTCTTT.